This T cell receptor beta chain comes out of a study of CD8 T cells in ankylosing spondylitis. Whole-study findings and limits: Reportedly, disease-linked clones are significantly enriched in ankylosing spondylitis patients' matched synovial fluid. CD8+ cells made up the disease-linked clones, which were relatively rare in peripheral blood.

Germline CDR1 reads SQVTM; CDR2 reads ANQGSEA. The CDR3 runs to 13 residues. V was cut by 2 bases and J by 8 bases, with 15 bases left in between. This clonotype has just a few counts. Its target is not known. Libraries of TCR beta came from quantitative 5'-RACE with molecular barcodes. In TCRdb, the 5' RACE reads were re-called with MiXCR into one record per CDR3 protein. The sample holds around 130,000 distinct CDR3 sequences, around 7% seen once. The chain links TRBV29-1 to TRBJ1-1, with D unresolved. The sequence was obtained from a male donor with ankylosing spondylitis or in good health (not recorded which). Specimen: blood, either unsorted or a sorted T cell fraction (not recorded which). For the CDR3, the DNA is TGCAGCGTTGAACCCCGCGTTTTCGCAGAAGCTTTCTTT. Translated, it gives CSVEPRVFAEAFF.